The sequence of this TCR beta chain was determined in a study of blood T cell repertoires in COVID-19 (TCRdb year 2020). Notes on the research overall: The collaborator samples originated in the United States, Italy and Spain and spanned the acute and convalescent phases of COVID-19. The prospective study material was composed of cDNA or gDNA derived from T cells, B-cell-depleted T cells, or PBMCs. Subjects who had been exposed to COVID-19, were actively infected with it, or had recovered from it provided the deeply sampled blood TCRbeta repertoires that made up the dataset. The repertoires were released in a freely available public database meant as a resource for research on the immune response to SARS-CoV-2. The samples were drawn from two sources: the first 160 participants of the ongoing ImmuneRACE study, and about 1,300 subjects contributed by 6 global collaborators. Where HLA class I and class II types were available, the types were taken from metadata supplied by the sample provider, not from assay-based typing. A de-identified subject ID, COVID-19 status, age in years and sex were almost always included in the sample metadata.

About this clone itself: The target of this receptor is not known. One end of the junction is discordant with germline, which a read error may explain.

Here is what the overall study found, with its caveats: The quantity of clinical and demographic metadata differed by source and by participant and was supplied without curation.

TCRbeta CDR3 regions were amplified from genomic DNA by means of the immunoSEQ Assay, a bias-controlled multiplex PCR. As for how the authors treated the data: The number of nucleated cells in each sample was estimated from the amplification of reference gene primers within the assay. Sequence reads were collapsed and filtered to measure the absolute abundance of every unique TCRbeta CDR3 rearrangement. For each sample, productive Simpson clonality was calculated as the square root of Simpson's diversity index over productive rearrangements. What TCRdb holds here is the immuneACCESS table cut down to in-frame rearrangements. Part of the clones is not present; checked against another copy, under half of the missing clones reflect an unresolved V gene, and the others are unexplained. The V and J calls and clone size are taken from that table; D and trimming were inferred from the DNA. This sample holds about 180,000 clones; about 81% were observed only once. In total, the top ten clones hold roughly 10% of the sample.

In the germline V gene (reference sequence), CDR1 corresponds to LNHDA and CDR2 to SQIVND. Inclusive of the bounding cysteine and phenylalanine, the CDR3 is 14 residues long. Left in the record is the CDR3 DNA by itself, 42 bases read in frame from the first base. In Seattle, one collaborating source enrolled patients while the infection was active and tracked those patients longitudinally over the course of disease. The collaborating institutions used their own protocols to collect whole blood in K2EDTA tubes. For TCRbeta analysis, collaborators shipped samples as frozen whole blood, isolated PBMCs, or DNA extracted from either of those sample types.

Sequencing was performed on peripheral blood. This sequence was found in a woman of 80 years or more with COVID-19, enrolled during active disease. The chain joins TRBV19 to TRBJ2-3; TRBD2 could be the D gene, as 5 bases match. Read as DNA, the sequence is TGTGCCAGTAGTCCGGGGTTCGGCACAGATGCGCAGTATTTT. It specifies CASSPGFGTDAQYF.